The 24 T cell receptor beta chains presented below share a single source sample, sequenced in a study of tumor and adjacent non-tumor tissue in lung cancer. Three rounds of nested PCR, following a modified ARM-PCR protocol, produced the TCRbeta library. TCRdb independently ran MiXCR on the multiplex PCR reads; one entry per CDR3 protein. The sample records 84,000 or so distinct CDR3 sequences, around 65% being singletons. The template was RNA from unsorted bulk tissue. Material: lung tumor tissue. Every receptor here comes from a man in his sixties or seventies with non-small cell lung cancer.

About this clonotype: The junction departs from germline at one end; a sequencing error may be responsible. The chain combines TRBV5-5 with TRBJ1-2; D not certain. In germline, CDR1 is SGHKS, CDR2 YYEKEE (reference sequence). The CDR3 loop spans 12 amino acids. This chain's CDR3 is CAIRSPGYGYAF. DNA of the CDR3: TGTGCCATCAGATCCCCGGGCTATGGCTACGCCTTC. The full variable domain, its missing parts supplied by reference TRBV5-5 and TRBJ1-2, is DAGVTQSPTHLIKTRGQQVTLRCSPISGHKSVSWYQQVLGQGPQFIFQYYEKEERGRGNFPDRFSARQFPNYSSELNVNALLLGDSALYLCAIRSPGYGYAFGSGTRLTVV.

A note on this clonotype: Possible read error: a much larger clone is one base away. The rearrangement joins TRBV12-3 or TRBV12-4 to TRBJ2-4; D call uncertain. This CDR3 spans 14 amino acids. The V gene lost 6 bases and the J gene lost 0 bases, with 9 bases spanning the gap. In DNA, the CDR3 is TGTGCCAGCAGCACGGACCCAGCCAAAAACATTCAGTACTTC. Protein product: CASSTDPAKNIQYF.

This clonotype was observed a few times. Since a much larger clone is just one base distant, this may be a read error. The V gene is TRBV10-3, the J gene TRBJ1-5; no reliable D call. The CDR3 is 13 amino acids. CDR1 is ENHRY and CDR2 is SYGVKD in the germline V gene. Trimming took 0 bases from V and 11 from J, leaving 11 bases between them. CDR3: CAISESTAQSQHF. The DNA of the CDR3 is TGTGCCATCAGTGAGTCGACGGCACAGTCCCAGCATTTT.

A word on this clonotype: Sequence at one end of the junction differs from germline and may be a read error. This chain joins TRBV4-2 and TRBJ1-2; 8 bases fit TRBD1. The CDR3 is 15 residues long. CDR1 LGHNA and CDR2 YNFKEQ come from the germline V gene. The CDR3 protein is CASGHLTGDNYGYTF. The CDR3 DNA follows: TGTGCCAGCGGCCACCTGACAGGGGATAACTATGGATACACCTTC.

The table lists this clonotype with a few counts. A much more abundant neighbour one base away suggests this may be a read error. This sequence joins TRBV11-2 and TRBJ2-7, with unresolved D. The CDR3 is 13 amino acids. V lost 0 bases and J 8 bases, leaving 11 bases between the germline ends. Germline V gene data show CDR1 as SGHAT and CDR2 as FQNNGV. The DNA of the CDR3 is TGTGCCAGCAGCTTAGATCGAGTTTACAAGCAGTACTTC. This codes for CASSLDRVYKQYF.

This clonotype was counted between two and nine times. The chain has TRBV28 and TRBJ2-1; 11 bases align to TRBD1. CDR3 size: 13 residues. Per the germline V gene, CDR1 is MDHEN and CDR2 is SYDVKM. Trimming at V came to 7 bases and at J to 9 bases, leaving 5 bases not matched to a gene. The CDR3 DNA reads as TGTGCCAGCATCAGGACAGGGGGCTCTGAGCAGTTCTTC. This codes for CASIRTGGSEQFF.

Regarding this clonotype: This may arise from a read error, as a much more abundant clone is one base away. The chain has TRBV11-2 and TRBJ1-4; TRBD1 aligns across 10 bases. V shed 8 bases, J shed 7 bases, and the junction held 13 bases outside the gene matches. The CDR3 has 16 residues. Per germline, CDR1 SGHAT and CDR2 FQNNGV. The CDR3, as DNA: TGTGCCAGCGCCGGACAGGGGGTGGCTTCCGGTGAAAAACTGTTTTTT. Translation gives CASAGQGVASGEKLFF.

This clonotype has ten or more counts. Here the CDR3 DNA reads TGTGCCTGGAGGCTAGGACAGGGGCCCACTGAAGCTTTCTTT. Protein product: CAWRLGQGPTEAFF. This chain links TRBV30 with TRBJ1-1; the match to TRBD1 covers 9 bases. This CDR3 is built from 14 residues. V was clipped by 3 bases and J by 4 bases; unmatched bases: 6. CDR1 and CDR2 (germline): GTSNPN, SVGIG (reference sequence).

There are a few counts of this clonotype. The rearrangement links TRBV20-1 to TRBJ2-6, with D hard to call. Deletions cut 2 bases from V and 10 bases from J, with 9 bases between. The CDR3 covers 12 residues. CDR1 is DFQATT and CDR2 is SNEGSKA in the germline V gene (reference sequence). The CDR3 bases are TGCAGTGCTAGAAAAGCCGGGAACGTCCTGACTTTC. This codes for CSARKAGNVLTF.

This clonotype has at least ten counts. V gene TRBV20-1 combines with J gene TRBJ2-5; TRBD2 matches at 9 bases. The junction had 4 bases not matched to a gene; V was cut back by 2 bases and J by 3 bases. This CDR3 contains 14 residues. The germline V gene has CDR1 DFQATT and CDR2 SNEGSKA (reference sequence). The CDR3 protein is CSARRLAGKETQYF. The CDR3 DNA reads TGCAGTGCTAGACGGCTAGCGGGAAAAGAGACCCAGTACTTC.

Concerning this clonotype: The CDR3 end shows no conserved phenylalanine or tryptophan, and so a read error is likely. No DNA is shown, since the ends of the CDR3 on it are uncertain; the CDR3 is the one TCRdb lists. This rearrangement joins TRBV29-1 to TRBJ1-2. Germline-derived CDR1 and CDR2 are SQVTM and ANQGSEA. The CDR3 numbers 14 amino acids, ends counted. The CDR3 loop reads CSVEPNSAPKGFTL.

With respect to this clonotype: A much larger clone lies a single base off, so this may be a read error. The chain has TRBV14 and TRBJ2-1; D remains ambiguous. CDR3 length: 16 amino acids. The germline V gene encodes CDR1 SGHDN and CDR2 FVKESK. V shed 0 bases and J shed 3 bases, with 12 bases lying between them. This CDR3 is CASSQDTEVVYNEQFF. CDR3 DNA sequence: TGTGCCAGCAGCCAAGATACAGAGGTAGTCTACAATGAGCAGTTCTTC.

This clonotype has a count of ten or more. V gene TRBV28 combines with J gene TRBJ1-6; D remains unclear. Germline CDR1 reads MDHEN; CDR2 reads SYDVKM. The ends were cut back, 0 bases at V and 12 bases at J, with 3 bases in the middle. This CDR3 contains 11 residues. The chain's CDR3 is CASSLWGPLHF. As DNA, the CDR3 is TGTGCCAGCAGTTTATGGGGACCCCTCCACTTT.

Concerning this clonotype: Without the conserved terminal phenylalanine or tryptophan, this CDR3 likely stems from a read error. The chain is built from TRBV29-1 and TRBJ2-7; the D gene is possibly TRBD1 (6 bases). Trimming removed 3 bases at V and 9 bases at J, with 18 bases between. The CDR3 consists of 13 residues. The germline CDR1 and CDR2 sequences are SQVTM and ANQGSEA. The CDR3 sequence is CSVDRTTGSGQYS. CDR3 DNA: TGCAGCGTTGATAGAACTACAGGGTCGGGGCAGTACTCC.

The V call is TRBV5-1, the J call TRBJ2-2; the D gene is possibly TRBD1 (5 bases). The CDR3 has 13 amino acids. Looked up from germline, CDR1 is SGHRS and CDR2 is YFSETQ. Trimming removed 3 bases at V and 11 bases at J, with 14 bases between. Here the CDR3 DNA reads TGCGCCAGCAGCTCCCTACCCACAGGAGAGCTGTTTTTT. It codes for CASSSLPTGELFF.

Concerning this clonotype itself: An end of the junction does not agree with germline; a read error may underlie this. The chain links TRBV6-5 to TRBJ1-1; unclear D gene. CDR1 is MNHEY, CDR2 SVGAGI, per germline. CDR3 length: 13 residues. The DNA of the CDR3 is TGTGCCGGCAGTATCCAGCAAAACACTGAAGCTTTCTTT. Amino acids: CAGSIQQNTEAFF.

The sample holds one count of this clonotype. A read error is possible here, since a much larger clone lies one base away. The chain carries TRBV11-2 and TRBJ1-4; D unresolved. The germline V gene has CDR1 SGHAT and CDR2 FQNNGV. CDR3 length equals 12 residues. The CDR3 DNA follows: TGTGTCAGCAGCTCAACGGGTGAAAAACTGTTTTTT. Amino acids: CVSSSTGEKLFF.

Worth noting for this clonotype: The junction shows a germline mismatch at one end, possibly a read error. CDR3 nucleotide sequence: TGTGCCAGCAGCTTAGGACAGGGCCCCAGTCAGCCTCAGCATTTT. It yields the protein CASSLGQGPSQPQHF. This chain links TRBV7-8 with TRBJ1-5; TRBD1 matches 7 bases. Germline V gene lookup returns CDR1 SGHVS and CDR2 FQNEAQ. The CDR3 consists of 15 residues. Filled out from reference TRBV7-8 and TRBJ1-5, the complete variable domain reads GAGVSQSPRYKVAKRGQDVALRCDPISGHVSLFWYQQALGQGPEFLTYFQNEAQLDKSGLPSDRFFAERPEGSVSTLKIQRTQQEDSAVYLCASSLGQGPSQPQHFGDGTRLSIL.

Note on this clonotype: Given the absence of the conserved phenylalanine or tryptophan at the CDR3 end, a read error is likely. It is unclear where the CDR3 begins or ends on the DNA, so no DNA is shown, and the CDR3 is as TCRdb lists it. CDR3 sequence reads: CASTIQGSGCTV. V is TRBV11-2 and J is TRBJ1-2. Germline-derived CDR1 and CDR2 are SGHAT and FQNNGV. The CDR3 length is 12 residues, termini included.

The chain employs TRBV11-2 and TRBJ2-3; D remains ambiguous. The closer fit of TRBJ1-5 to the DNA end suggests the J call may be wrong. The CDR3 sequence is 18 residues long. Looked up from germline, CDR1 is SGHAT and CDR2 is FQNNGV. The CDR3 DNA reads TGTGCCAGCAGCCCTGGACTAGCGAGGCCCTTGAGTACAGATACGCAGCATTTT. It encodes CASSPGLARPLSTDTQHF.

The CDR3 sequence: CASTIGPQITDTQYF. For the CDR3, the DNA is TGTGCCAGCACCATCGGGCCTCAAATAACAGATACGCAGTATTTT. This chain links TRBV5-4 with TRBJ2-3; D is ambiguous. Trimming removed 6 bases at V and 3 bases at J, with 17 bases between. This CDR3 is built from 15 residues. Germline assignment: CDR1 SGHNT and CDR2 YYREEE (reference sequence).

This clonotype was detected ten times or more. The V and J genes are TRBV11-2 and TRBJ2-3; maybe TRBD2 (6 bases). CDR1 and CDR2 (germline): SGHAT, FQNNGV. The V gene lost 0 bases and the J gene lost 6 bases, with 13 bases spanning the gap. The CDR3 sequence is 15 residues long. The CDR3 region is CASSLDRNSGDTQYF. DNA for the CDR3: TGTGCCAGCAGCTTAGATCGGAACAGCGGGGATACGCAGTATTTT.

This clonotype was counted between two and nine times. It may be a read error: a sequence one base away is much more abundant. This chain links TRBV20-1 with TRBJ2-7, with 7 bases fitting TRBD1. The J segment lost 2 bases and the V segment lost 0 bases, leaving 4 bases of the junction unmatched. The CDR3 totals 14 residues. Per the germline V gene, CDR1 is DFQATT and CDR2 is SNEGSKA (reference sequence). This CDR3 is CSAREDRDTYEQYF. The CDR3, as DNA: TGCAGTGCTAGAGAAGACAGGGACACCTACGAGCAGTACTTC.

On this clonotype itself: This could be a read error, since a much larger clone is one nucleotide away. This sequence joins TRBV4-1 and TRBJ1-5; the D gene is possibly TRBD1 (6 bases). V lost 4 bases to trimming and J lost 3 bases, with 10 bases between them. The length of the CDR3 is 14 residues. In germline, CDR1 is MGHRA, CDR2 YSYEKL. Written as DNA, the CDR3 is TGCGCCAGCAGCCCCGACAGGACCAATCAGCCCCAGCATTTT. It specifies CASSPDRTNQPQHF.